The next 16 T cell receptor beta chains were all read from a single sample in a study of beta chain features in type 1 diabetes. Study-level points and caveats: When Type 1 diabetes patients were examined, their TCRB CDR3s proved moderately but significantly shorter in all four CD4+ subsets.

Every isolated RNA sample was fully reverse transcribed, so sequencing captured expressed TCRB transcripts. Sequenced by immunoSEQ multiplex PCR; TCRdb stores in-frame clones only, minus some. The table lists 600,000 to 700,000 clones, roughly 12% of them singletons, with 0.095% to 0.15% in the top ten. These receptors' targets are unknown. The specimen was naive CD4+ T cells from blood. These receptors were collected from a man in his thirties or forties with type 1 diabetes.

This rearrangement joins TRBV30 to TRBJ2-7; D is unresolved. The CDR3 is 14 amino acids. V lost 1 base and J 3 bases, leaving 13 bases between the germline ends. Germline V gives CDR1 GTSNPN, CDR2 SVGIG (reference sequence). The CDR3 DNA sequence: TGTGCCTGGAGTGGAGGTACCCAATACTACGAGCAGTACTTC. Residues: CAWSGGTQYYEQYF.

This clone appeared a few times. This chain joins TRBV9 and TRBJ2-1; 7 bases match TRBD1. The CDR3 contains 17 residues. Germline-derived CDR1 and CDR2 are SGDLS and YYNGEE. The ends lost 4 bases at V and 0 bases at J; junction bases unmatched: 10. The CDR3 spells CASSSSYRGFSYNEQFF. In nucleotides, the CDR3 is TGTGCCAGCAGCTCCTCCTACAGGGGATTCTCCTACAATGAGCAGTTCTTC.

This clone showed up just a few times. The chain combines TRBV29-1 with TRBJ1-5, with no clear D. The V gene lost 6 bases and the J gene lost 9 bases, with 15 bases spanning the gap. The CDR3 consists of 12 residues. The V gene's germline CDR1 is SQVTM and CDR2 ANQGSEA. CDR3 in amino acids: CSVGSAGSPQHF. The CDR3 DNA reads as TGCAGCGTGGGATCTGCGGGATCGCCCCAGCATTTT.

This clone was seen more than once but under ten times. The chain links TRBV7-3 to TRBJ1-1, with 9 positions matching TRBD1. The V gene end was trimmed by 5 bases and the J gene end by 5 bases; junction bases not matched to a gene: 3. The CDR3 consists of 13 residues. Germline assignment: CDR1 SGHTA and CDR2 FQGTGA. This chain's CDR3 is CASSLGQGTEAFF. DNA for the CDR3: TGTGCCAGCAGCCTCGGACAGGGGACTGAAGCTTTCTTT.

The chain carries TRBV30 and TRBJ1-5; tentatively, D is TRBD1 (5 bases). The CDR3 has 14 residues. The germline V gene has CDR1 GTSNPN and CDR2 SVGIG (reference sequence). V lost 1 base and J lost 4, with 11 bases in between. In DNA form, the CDR3 reads TGTGCCTGGAGTGGGACGAAGGGGAATCAGCCCCAGCATTTT. Amino acid sequence: CAWSGTKGNQPQHF.

This sequence joins TRBV9 and TRBJ1-2; D unclear. Trimming pared 0 bases from V and 4 bases from J, leaving 13 bases between. This CDR3 region has 15 residues. Per germline, CDR1 SGDLS and CDR2 YYNGEE. CDR3 coding DNA: TGTGCCAGCAGCGTAGAAGGCTCACCGCGCTATGGCTACACCTTC. Translated: CASSVEGSPRYGYTF.

This rearrangement joins TRBV29-1 to TRBJ2-1; possible D gene TRBD2, 6 bases. Trimming shortened V by 6 bases and J by 6 bases, and 18 bases separated the two germline ends. The CDR3 runs 14 residues. The germline V gene encodes CDR1 SQVTM and CDR2 ANQGSEA. This chain's CDR3 is CSVLLAPFPNEQFF. CDR3 coding DNA: TGCAGCGTCCTACTAGCCCCTTTTCCCAATGAGCAGTTCTTC.

This clone was observed a handful of times. The chain couples TRBV19 to TRBJ2-5, with D unclear. This CDR3 is 13 amino acids long. V lost 6 bases and J lost 0, with 8 bases in between. CDR1 and CDR2 (germline): LNHDA, SQIVND (reference sequence). The CDR3 here is CASRRSYQETQYF. The CDR3 DNA reads as TGTGCCAGTAGGAGGTCGTACCAAGAGACCCAGTACTTC.

The chain is built from TRBV27 and TRBJ1-3, with 7 bases aligning to TRBD1. J was trimmed by 0 bases and V by 5 bases; bases with no gene match: 10. CDR3 length: 17 amino acids. Germline-derived CDR1 and CDR2 are MNHEY and SMNVEV (reference sequence). In nucleotides, the CDR3 is TGTGCCAGCAGTCCGAAGACAGGGCCCTACTCTGGAAACACCATATATTTT. Amino acid sequence: CASSPKTGPYSGNTIYF.

Concerning this clone: Within the sample, other DNA sequences also encode this same CDR3. This sequence joins TRBV18 and TRBJ2-1; D gene unclear. The CDR3 consists of 11 residues. Per germline, CDR1 KGHSH and CDR2 LQKENI. Deletions cut 2 bases from V and 10 bases from J, with 6 bases between. The chain's CDR3 is CASSPGNEQFF. The CDR3, as DNA: TGTGCCAGCTCACCAGGGAACGAGCAGTTCTTC.

On this clone: This sample includes further DNA sequences coding for the same CDR3. The chain employs TRBV20-1 and TRBJ2-1; D remains ambiguous. V was clipped by 5 bases and J by 3 bases, with 5 bases between them. CDR3 length: 11 amino acids. CDR1 is DFQATT, CDR2 SNEGSKA, per germline (reference sequence). For the CDR3, the DNA is TGCAGTGCTTCATTCTACAATGAGCAGTTCTTC. It codes for CSASFYNEQFF.

V gene TRBV29-1 combines with J gene TRBJ2-4; tentatively, D is TRBD1 (6 bases). Germline CDR1 SQVTM, CDR2 ANQGSEA. The CDR3 has 13 residues. With 6 bases removed from V and 3 bases from J, the gap between germline ends came to 12 bases. Written as DNA, the CDR3 is TGCAGCGTCCGGGACAACAGCAAAAACATTCAGTACTTC. Amino acids: CSVRDNSKNIQYF. The full variable domain, its missing parts supplied by reference TRBV29-1 and TRBJ2-4, is SAVISQKPSRDICQRGTSLTIQCQVDSQVTMMFWYRQQPGQSLTLIATANQGSEATYESGFVIDKFPISRPNLTFSTLTVSNMSPEDSSIYLCSVRDNSKNIQYFGAGTRLSVL.

This clone was detected only a few times. The rearrangement uses TRBV10-3 and TRBJ2-7, with TRBD1 matching 8 bases. There are 16 residues in the CDR3. Per germline, CDR1 ENHRY and CDR2 SYGVKD. Trimming took 0 bases from V and 0 from J; bases not matched to a gene: 4. CDR3 nucleotides: TGTGCCATCAGTGAGTCGCGGGACAGGAACTCCTACGAGCAGTACTTC. Protein: CAISESRDRNSYEQYF.

The chain has TRBV7-2 and TRBJ2-2, with 7 nucleotides matching TRBD1. Germline loops: CDR1 SGHTA, CDR2 FQGNSA. The CDR3 extends over 18 amino acids. Germline trimming cut 0 bases from V and 0 bases from J; bases unmatched to any gene: 7. DNA of the CDR3: TGTGCCAGCAGCTTAGCGGCTTACAGGGGAACGAACACCGGGGAGCTGTTTTTT. It translates to CASSLAAYRGTNTGELFF.

The CDR3 region is CASSLYSLSTYNSPLHF. CDR3 DNA sequence: TGTGCCAGCAGCTTGTACTCTCTAAGCACCTATAATTCACCCCTCCACTTT. The rearrangement links TRBV5-8 to TRBJ1-6; no clear D. CDR3 size: 17 residues. The germline V and J ends were trimmed by 1 base and 2 bases, with 13 bases remaining between them. Germline V gives CDR1 SGHTS, CDR2 YDEGEE.

This clone came up a few times. This rearrangement joins TRBV10-3 to TRBJ2-3, with 13 bases that match TRBD2. The length of the CDR3 is 16 residues. V was pared by 9 bases and J by 7 bases, with 13 bases of the junction left unmatched. Germline CDR1 reads ENHRY; CDR2 reads SYGVKD. For the CDR3, the DNA is TGTGCCATAACCGGGACTAGCGGGGAGGATATAAATACGCAGTATTTT. Translated: CAITGTSGEDINTQYF.